One and the same sample provided the 5 T cell receptor beta chains below, sequenced in a study of response to subunit inactivated influenza vaccine. From the RT-PCR reads, TCRdb called clonotypes with MiXCR, one entry per CDR3 protein. The data show over 800,000 distinct CDR3 sequences, approximately 21% seen once. The specimen comprised PBMCs from blood, sampled about 5 days after vaccination. Source of these receptors: a man in his fifties or sixties who received an inactivated influenza vaccine.

This clonotype was seen many times. This sequence joins TRBV20-1 and TRBJ2-1; TRBD2 matches at 9 bases. Looked up from germline, CDR1 is DFQATT and CDR2 is SNEGSKA (reference sequence). Germline trimming cut 1 base from V and 15 bases from J; bases unmatched to any gene: 16. CDR3 length: 15 residues. CDR3 protein: CSARVGTSGPLSGFF. CDR3 sequence (DNA): TGCAGTGCTAGAGTGGGTACTAGCGGGCCTCTCAGTGGGTTCTTC.

This clonotype was counted between two and nine times. The chain has TRBV20-1 and TRBJ1-2, with TRBD1 matching over 7 bases. The length of the CDR3 is 15 residues. V lost 5 bases and J lost 4; bases outside the gene matches: 13. Germline V lookup: CDR1 DFQATT, CDR2 SNEGSKA (reference sequence). CDR3 region: CSAPGTASRGYGYTF. The CDR3, as DNA: TGCAGTGCTCCCGGGACAGCCTCACGGGGCTATGGCTACACCTTC.

The J gene is TRBJ2-1, the V gene TRBV7-8; no clear D. V lost 5 bases to trimming and J lost 9 bases, with 14 bases between them. Germline V gives CDR1 SGHVS, CDR2 FQNEAQ. The CDR3 contains 13 residues. The CDR3, as DNA: TGTGCCAGCAGCGCCCCGTGGGCAAGTGAGCAGTTCTTC. Translation: CASSAPWASEQFF.

This clonotype was counted ten times or more. V usage is TRBV12-3 or TRBV12-4 and J usage is TRBJ2-7, with D possibly TRBD2 on 6 matching bases. V dropped 8 bases and J dropped 3 bases, with 11 bases sitting between them. The CDR3 runs 12 residues. CDR3 nucleotide sequence: TGTGCCAGCCGGCCGGGGGACTACGAGCAGTACTTC. This gives the protein CASRPGDYEQYF.

This clonotype has ten or more counts. The rearrangement joins TRBV4-2 to TRBJ2-1; 9 positions match TRBD2. The CDR3 covers 15 residues. Germline CDR1 and CDR2: LGHNA and YNFKEQ. The junction had 5 bases not matched to a gene; V was cut back by 2 bases and J by 6 bases. This CDR3 reads CASSQLAGLLNEQFF. The CDR3 DNA is TGTGCCAGCAGCCAACTAGCGGGACTACTCAATGAGCAGTTCTTC.